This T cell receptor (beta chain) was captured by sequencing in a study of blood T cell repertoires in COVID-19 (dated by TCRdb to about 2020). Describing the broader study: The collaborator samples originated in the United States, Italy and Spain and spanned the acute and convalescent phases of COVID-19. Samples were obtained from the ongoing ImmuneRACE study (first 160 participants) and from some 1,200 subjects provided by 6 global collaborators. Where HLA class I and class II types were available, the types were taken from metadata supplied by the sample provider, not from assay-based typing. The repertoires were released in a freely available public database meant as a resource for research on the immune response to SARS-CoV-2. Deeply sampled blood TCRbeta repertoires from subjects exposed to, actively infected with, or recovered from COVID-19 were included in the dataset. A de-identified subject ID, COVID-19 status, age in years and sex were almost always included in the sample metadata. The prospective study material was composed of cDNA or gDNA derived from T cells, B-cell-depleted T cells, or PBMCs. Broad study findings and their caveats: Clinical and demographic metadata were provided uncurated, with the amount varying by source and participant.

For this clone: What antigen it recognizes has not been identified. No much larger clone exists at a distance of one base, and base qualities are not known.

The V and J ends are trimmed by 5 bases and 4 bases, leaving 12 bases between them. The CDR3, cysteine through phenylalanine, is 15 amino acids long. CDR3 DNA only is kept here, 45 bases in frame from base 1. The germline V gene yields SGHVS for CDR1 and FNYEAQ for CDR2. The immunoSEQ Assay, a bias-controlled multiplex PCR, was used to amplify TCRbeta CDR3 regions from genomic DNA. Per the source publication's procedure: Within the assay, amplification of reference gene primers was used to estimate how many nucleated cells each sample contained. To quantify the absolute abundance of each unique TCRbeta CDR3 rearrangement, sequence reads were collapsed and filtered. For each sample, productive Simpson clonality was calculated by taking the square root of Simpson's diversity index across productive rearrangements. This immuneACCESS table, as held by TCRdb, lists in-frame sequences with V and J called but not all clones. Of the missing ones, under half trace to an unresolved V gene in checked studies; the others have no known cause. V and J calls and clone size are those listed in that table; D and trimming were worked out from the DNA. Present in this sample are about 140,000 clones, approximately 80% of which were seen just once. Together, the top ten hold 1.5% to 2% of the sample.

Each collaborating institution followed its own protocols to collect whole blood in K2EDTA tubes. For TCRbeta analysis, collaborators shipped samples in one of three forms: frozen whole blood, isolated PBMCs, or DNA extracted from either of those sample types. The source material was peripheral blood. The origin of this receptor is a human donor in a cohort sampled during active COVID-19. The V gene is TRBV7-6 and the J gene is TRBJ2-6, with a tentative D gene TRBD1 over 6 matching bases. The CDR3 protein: CASSQGQPGANVLTF. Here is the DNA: TGTGCCAGCAGCCAAGGACAGCCCGGGGCCAACGTCCTGACTTTC.